The 21 T cell receptor beta chains given below trace back to one sample, sequenced in a study of CD8+CD57+ T cells in acquired aplastic anemia. Patients sequenced had flow cytometry evidence of CD8+CD57+ cell expansion. The template used for profiling TCR beta VDJ and CDR3 was genomic DNA. TCRdb called the reads again in MiXCR, with one record for every CDR3 protein. This table has 89,000 or so distinct CDR3 sequences, roughly 70% appearing once. The sequenced sample was sorted CD4+, CD8+, or CD8+CD57+ T cells (not recorded which) from PBMCs. These receptors were taken from a human donor with aplastic anemia.

CDR3 protein: CASSMGSVSGANVLTF. The CDR3 coding sequence is TGTGCCAGTAGTATGGGCAGCGTCTCTGGGGCCAACGTCCTGACTTTC. This sequence joins TRBV19 and TRBJ2-6; D gene unclear. This CDR3 spans 16 amino acids. Germline V gene data show CDR1 as LNHDA and CDR2 as SQIVND (reference sequence). The V end lost 3 bases, the J end lost 0 bases, and 9 bases lay between the germline ends.

With regard to this clonotype: A much larger clone lies a single base off, so this may be a read error. This chain connects TRBV12-3 or TRBV12-4 to TRBJ1-3, with D hard to call. CDR3 size: 15 residues. The CDR3 coding sequence is TGTGCCAGCAGGACACGGAGTATCTCTGGAGACACCATATATTTT. Protein sequence: CASRTRSISGDTIYF.

This clonotype was found once. The V call is TRBV12-5, the J call TRBJ1-2, with no clear D. Germline CDR1 reads LGHNT; CDR2 reads FRNRAP. V lost 2 bases to trimming and J lost 6 bases, with 13 bases between them. The CDR3 extends over 14 amino acids. The CDR3 region is CASGLRTWSDGYTF. The CDR3 bases are TGTGCTAGTGGTTTGCGCACATGGTCGGATGGCTACACCTTC.

The sample holds a few counts of this clonotype. The chain employs TRBV20-1 and TRBJ1-1; D ambiguous. V lost 5 bases to trimming and J lost 4 bases, with 8 bases between them. The V gene's germline CDR1 is DFQATT and CDR2 SNEGSKA (reference sequence). This CDR3 is built from 11 residues. The CDR3: CSASATTEAFF. CDR3 in DNA: TGCAGTGCTTCAGCAACCACTGAAGCTTTCTTT.

This chain connects TRBV19 to TRBJ2-7, with unresolved D. V gave up 5 bases and J gave up 2 bases, with 10 bases separating them. Per germline, CDR1 LNHDA and CDR2 SQIVND (reference sequence). The CDR3 runs 13 residues. The chain's CDR3 is CASSVRSPYEQYF. CDR3 nucleotide sequence: TGTGCCAGTAGTGTCCGTTCCCCCTACGAGCAGTACTTC. Full variable domain (remainder filled in from reference TRBV19 and TRBJ2-7): DGGITQSPKYLFRKEGQNVTLSCEQNLNHDAMYWYRQDPGQGLRLIYYSQIVNDFQKGDIAEGYSVSREKKESFPLTVTSAQKNPTAFYLCASSVRSPYEQYFGPGTRLTVT.

The chain is built from TRBV19 and TRBJ2-2; 11 bases agree with TRBD2. Germline V gives CDR1 LNHDA, CDR2 SQIVND (reference sequence). The CDR3 runs 15 residues. After removal of 7 bases from V and 8 bases from J, the junction contained 9 bases not matched to a gene. The CDR3 DNA sequence: TGTGCCAGTAATCAACTCACTAGCGGGGGTGGGGAGCTGTTTTTT. Its translation is CASNQLTSGGGELFF.

The chain joins TRBV2 to TRBJ2-1; tentative D call: TRBD1 (6 bases). This CDR3 has 11 residues. Germline V gives CDR1 SNHLY, CDR2 FYNNEI. The germline V and J ends were trimmed by 5 bases and 10 bases, with 9 bases remaining between them. CDR3 bases: TGTGCCAGCAGTTTTACAGGGGAGCAGTTCTTC. Translating gives CASSFTGEQFF.

The chain has TRBV27 and TRBJ1-5; D unclear. The CDR3 runs 12 residues. V was cut by 3 bases and J by 4 bases, with 4 bases left in between. Germline V gives CDR1 MNHEY, CDR2 SMNVEV (reference sequence). The chain's CDR3 is CASSFPNQPQHF. For the CDR3, the DNA is TGTGCCAGCAGTTTCCCAAATCAGCCCCAGCATTTT.

The gene calls are TRBV19 and TRBJ2-7; D might be TRBD1 (6 bases). Germline V gene data show CDR1 as LNHDA and CDR2 as SQIVND (reference sequence). V was cut by 7 bases and J by 0 bases, with 13 bases left in between. This CDR3 region has 14 residues. In nucleotides, the CDR3 is TGTGCCAGTACCCCGACAGGCCTCTCCTACGAGCAGTACTTC. Encoded protein: CASTPTGLSYEQYF.

The chain employs TRBV5-1 and TRBJ1-3, with no clear D. Looked up from germline, CDR1 is SGHRS and CDR2 is YFSETQ. This CDR3 has 14 amino acids. Trimming shortened V by 7 bases and J by 0 bases, and 11 bases separated the two germline ends. The CDR3 loop is CASAQGLSGNTIYF. As DNA, the CDR3 is TGCGCCAGCGCCCAAGGTCTCTCTGGAAACACCATATATTTT.

The chain couples TRBV6-1 to TRBJ1-6; TRBD1 agrees at 8 bases. Germline V lookup: CDR1 MNHNS, CDR2 SASEGT. After removal of 4 bases from V and 7 bases from J, the junction contained 6 bases not matched to a gene. The CDR3 totals 15 residues. The CDR3 loop reads CASSGRGTGNSPLHF. CDR3 bases: TGTGCCAGCAGTGGACGCGGGACAGGCAATTCACCCCTCCACTTT.

J is TRBJ2-7 and V is TRBV7-9; 7 bases fit TRBD1. J lost 0 bases, V lost 8 bases, and 7 bases had no gene match. The CDR3 runs to 14 residues. Germline assignment: CDR1 SEHNR and CDR2 FQNEAQ (reference sequence). CDR3 sequence reads: CASAGGQYSYEQYF. CDR3 bases: TGTGCCAGCGCAGGGGGACAGTACTCCTACGAGCAGTACTTC. Supplemented by reference TRBV7-9 and TRBJ2-7, the full variable domain reads DTGVSQNPRHKITKRGQNVTFRCDPISEHNRLYWYRQTLGQGPEFLTYFQNEAQLEKSRLLSDRFSAERPKGSFSTLEIQRTEQGDSAMYLCASAGGQYSYEQYFGPGTRLTVT.

The chain uses TRBV19 and TRBJ2-1, with no clear D. The CDR3 covers 14 residues. The germline V gene encodes CDR1 LNHDA and CDR2 SQIVND (reference sequence). The ends were cut back, 0 bases at V and 10 bases at J, with 13 bases in the middle. CDR3 protein: CASSIDVGGLEQFF. As DNA, the CDR3 is TGTGCCAGTAGTATAGATGTGGGCGGATTGGAGCAGTTCTTC. Filled out from reference TRBV19 and TRBJ2-1, the complete variable domain reads DGGITQSPKYLFRKEGQNVTLSCEQNLNHDAMYWYRQDPGQGLRLIYYSQIVNDFQKGDIAEGYSVSREKKESFPLTVTSAQKNPTAFYLCASSIDVGGLEQFFGPGTRLTVL.

V usage is TRBV20-1 and J usage is TRBJ1-2; possibly TRBD1 for D (5 bases). The ends were cut back, 0 bases at V and 4 bases at J, with 18 bases in the middle. Germline V gene lookup returns CDR1 DFQATT and CDR2 SNEGSKA (reference sequence). The CDR3 has 16 amino acids. CDR3 in amino acids: CSARESGTPGGYGYTF. The CDR3 DNA reads as TGCAGTGCTAGAGAGAGCGGGACTCCGGGAGGCTATGGCTACACCTTC.

V gene TRBV29-1 combines with J gene TRBJ2-1, with D possibly matching TRBD2 (6 bases). The CDR3 loop spans 15 amino acids. V dropped 4 bases and J dropped 1 base, with 14 bases sitting between them. Per germline, CDR1 SQVTM and CDR2 ANQGSEA. CDR3 DNA sequence: TGCAGCGTTGCTTTCGGGAGAAGTTCCTACAATGAGCAGTTCTTC. Translation: CSVAFGRSSYNEQFF.

The rearrangement uses TRBV20-1 and TRBJ1-2, with D unclear. Trimming shortened V by 4 bases and J by 4 bases, and 13 bases separated the two germline ends. The CDR3 runs 13 residues. Germline lookup yields CDR1 DFQATT and CDR2 SNEGSKA (reference sequence). CDR3 coding DNA: TGCAGTGCTAATCCCCTCGAGGCCTATGGCTACACCTTC. Translated: CSANPLEAYGYTF.

The chain combines TRBV5-1 with TRBJ1-1; no firm D call. Germline V lookup: CDR1 SGHRS, CDR2 YFSETQ. The ends were cut back, 0 bases at V and 3 bases at J, with 12 bases in the middle. The CDR3 sequence is 15 residues long. As DNA, the CDR3 is TGCGCCAGCAGCTTGGAACCGGGTGCGGACACTGAAGCTTTCTTT. It yields the protein CASSLEPGADTEAFF. The full variable domain, completed using reference TRBV5-1 and TRBJ1-1, is KAGVTQTPRYLIKTRGQQVTLSCSPISGHRSVSWYQQTPGQGLQFLFEYFSETQRNKGNFPGRFSGRQFSNSRSEMNVSTLELGDSALYLCASSLEPGADTEAFFGQGTRLTVV.

In regard to this clonotype: Since the CDR3 does not end with the conserved phenylalanine or tryptophan, this likely comes from a read error. The rearrangement uses TRBV2 and TRBJ1-5; tentatively, D is TRBD1 (5 bases). The CDR3 contains 13 residues. From germline, CDR1 is SNHLY and CDR2 FYNNEI. With 8 bases removed from V and 7 bases from J, the gap between germline ends came to 15 bases. CDR3 bases: TGTGCCAGCGCAGAGGCGTGGGACCAGCCCCAGCATTTG. This encodes CASAEAWDQPQHL.

V usage is TRBV10-3 and J usage is TRBJ1-2; D gene ambiguous. V lost 6 bases and J lost 1, with 12 bases in between. The CDR3 consists of 14 residues. Germline V gene data show CDR1 as ENHRY and CDR2 as SYGVKD. The CDR3 is CAIRGLGFNYGYTF. For the CDR3, the DNA is TGTGCCATCAGGGGTTTGGGATTTAACTATGGCTACACCTTC.

The rearrangement links TRBV29-1 to TRBJ1-1, with D unresolved. This CDR3 has 13 residues. With 6 bases removed from V and 0 bases from J, the gap between germline ends came to 11 bases. CDR1 is SQVTM, CDR2 ANQGSEA, per germline. The CDR3 DNA follows: TGCAGCGTCACACAGTCCATGAACACTGAAGCTTTCTTT. Its protein is CSVTQSMNTEAFF.

As regards this clonotype: Compared with germline, one end of the junction differs, possibly owing to a read error. The CDR3 loop is CATSGLEGMGTQYF. DNA for the CDR3: TGTGCCACCAGTGGTTTGGAGGGGATGGGGACCCAGTACTTC. The chain links TRBV24-1 to TRBJ2-5; D is possibly TRBD2 (6 bases). Germline assignment: CDR1 KGHDR and CDR2 SFDVKD. The CDR3 is made up of 14 amino acids.